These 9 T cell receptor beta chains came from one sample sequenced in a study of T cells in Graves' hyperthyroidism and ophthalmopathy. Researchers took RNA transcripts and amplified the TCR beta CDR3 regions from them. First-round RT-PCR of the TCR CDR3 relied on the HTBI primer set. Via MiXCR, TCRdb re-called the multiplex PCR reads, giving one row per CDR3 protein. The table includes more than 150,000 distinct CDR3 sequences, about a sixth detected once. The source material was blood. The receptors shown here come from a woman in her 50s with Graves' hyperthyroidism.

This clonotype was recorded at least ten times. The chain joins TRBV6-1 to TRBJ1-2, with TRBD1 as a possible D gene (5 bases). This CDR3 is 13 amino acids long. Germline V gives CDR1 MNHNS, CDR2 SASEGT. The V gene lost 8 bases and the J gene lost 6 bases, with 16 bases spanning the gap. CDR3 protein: CASRPGGGDGYTF. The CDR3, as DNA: TGTGCCAGCCGCCCTGGGGGAGGCGATGGCTACACCTTC.

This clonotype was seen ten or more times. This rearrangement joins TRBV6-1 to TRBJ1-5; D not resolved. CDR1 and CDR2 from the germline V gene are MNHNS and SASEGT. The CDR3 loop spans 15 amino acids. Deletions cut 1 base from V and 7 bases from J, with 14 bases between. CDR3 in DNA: TGTGCCAGCAGTGAAGAAAAGGGTAATCACCAGCCCCAGCATTTT. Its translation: CASSEEKGNHQPQHF.

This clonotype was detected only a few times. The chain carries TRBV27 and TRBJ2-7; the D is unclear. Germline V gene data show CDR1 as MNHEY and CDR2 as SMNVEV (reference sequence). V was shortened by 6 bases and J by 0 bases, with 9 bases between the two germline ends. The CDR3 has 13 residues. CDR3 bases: TGTGCCAGCAGGACACTGAGCTCCTACGAGCAGTACTTC. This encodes CASRTLSSYEQYF.

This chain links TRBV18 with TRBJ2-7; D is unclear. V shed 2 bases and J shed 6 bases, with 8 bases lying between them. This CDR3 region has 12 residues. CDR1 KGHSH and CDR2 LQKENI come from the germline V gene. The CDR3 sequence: CASSPSRVEQYF. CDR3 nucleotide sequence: TGTGCCAGCTCACCAAGTAGGGTCGAGCAGTACTTC.

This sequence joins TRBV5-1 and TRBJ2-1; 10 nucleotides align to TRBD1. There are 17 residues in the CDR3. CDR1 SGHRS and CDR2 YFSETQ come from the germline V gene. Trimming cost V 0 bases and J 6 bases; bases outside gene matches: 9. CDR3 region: CASSLGAPRDRGNEQFF. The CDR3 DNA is TGCGCCAGCAGCTTGGGTGCCCCCCGGGACAGGGGCAATGAGCAGTTCTTC. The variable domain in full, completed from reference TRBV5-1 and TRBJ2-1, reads KAGVTQTPRYLIKTRGQQVTLSCSPISGHRSVSWYQQTPGQGLQFLFEYFSETQRNKGNFPGRFSGRQFSNSRSEMNVSTLELGDSALYLCASSLGAPRDRGNEQFFGPGTRLTVL.

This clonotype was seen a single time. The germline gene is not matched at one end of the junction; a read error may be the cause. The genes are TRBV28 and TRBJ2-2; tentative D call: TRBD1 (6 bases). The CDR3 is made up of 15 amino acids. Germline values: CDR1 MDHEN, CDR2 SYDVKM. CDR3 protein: CARRRQAANTGELSF. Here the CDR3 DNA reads TGTGCCAGAAGGCGACAGGCCGCGAACACCGGGGAGCTGTCTTTT.

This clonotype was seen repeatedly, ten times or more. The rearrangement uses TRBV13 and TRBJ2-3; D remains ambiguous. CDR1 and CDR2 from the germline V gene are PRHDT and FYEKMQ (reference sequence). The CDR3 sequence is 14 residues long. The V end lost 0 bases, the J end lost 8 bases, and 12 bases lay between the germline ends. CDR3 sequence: CASSLGESKVTQYF. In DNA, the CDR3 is TGTGCCAGCAGCTTAGGGGAATCCAAAGTTACGCAGTATTTT.

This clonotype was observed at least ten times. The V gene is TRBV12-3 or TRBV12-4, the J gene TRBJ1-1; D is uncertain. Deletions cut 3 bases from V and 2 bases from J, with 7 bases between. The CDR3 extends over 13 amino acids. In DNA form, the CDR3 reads TGTGCCAGCAGTTTTTTAGAAAACACTGAAGCTTTCTTT. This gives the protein CASSFLENTEAFF.

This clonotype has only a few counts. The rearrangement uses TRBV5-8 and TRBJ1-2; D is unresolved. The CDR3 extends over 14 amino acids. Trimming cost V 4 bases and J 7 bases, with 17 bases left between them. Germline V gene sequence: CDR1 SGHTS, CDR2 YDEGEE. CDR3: CASSPEGVSAGYTF. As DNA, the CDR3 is TGTGCCAGCAGCCCGGAGGGAGTTTCGGCTGGCTACACCTTC.